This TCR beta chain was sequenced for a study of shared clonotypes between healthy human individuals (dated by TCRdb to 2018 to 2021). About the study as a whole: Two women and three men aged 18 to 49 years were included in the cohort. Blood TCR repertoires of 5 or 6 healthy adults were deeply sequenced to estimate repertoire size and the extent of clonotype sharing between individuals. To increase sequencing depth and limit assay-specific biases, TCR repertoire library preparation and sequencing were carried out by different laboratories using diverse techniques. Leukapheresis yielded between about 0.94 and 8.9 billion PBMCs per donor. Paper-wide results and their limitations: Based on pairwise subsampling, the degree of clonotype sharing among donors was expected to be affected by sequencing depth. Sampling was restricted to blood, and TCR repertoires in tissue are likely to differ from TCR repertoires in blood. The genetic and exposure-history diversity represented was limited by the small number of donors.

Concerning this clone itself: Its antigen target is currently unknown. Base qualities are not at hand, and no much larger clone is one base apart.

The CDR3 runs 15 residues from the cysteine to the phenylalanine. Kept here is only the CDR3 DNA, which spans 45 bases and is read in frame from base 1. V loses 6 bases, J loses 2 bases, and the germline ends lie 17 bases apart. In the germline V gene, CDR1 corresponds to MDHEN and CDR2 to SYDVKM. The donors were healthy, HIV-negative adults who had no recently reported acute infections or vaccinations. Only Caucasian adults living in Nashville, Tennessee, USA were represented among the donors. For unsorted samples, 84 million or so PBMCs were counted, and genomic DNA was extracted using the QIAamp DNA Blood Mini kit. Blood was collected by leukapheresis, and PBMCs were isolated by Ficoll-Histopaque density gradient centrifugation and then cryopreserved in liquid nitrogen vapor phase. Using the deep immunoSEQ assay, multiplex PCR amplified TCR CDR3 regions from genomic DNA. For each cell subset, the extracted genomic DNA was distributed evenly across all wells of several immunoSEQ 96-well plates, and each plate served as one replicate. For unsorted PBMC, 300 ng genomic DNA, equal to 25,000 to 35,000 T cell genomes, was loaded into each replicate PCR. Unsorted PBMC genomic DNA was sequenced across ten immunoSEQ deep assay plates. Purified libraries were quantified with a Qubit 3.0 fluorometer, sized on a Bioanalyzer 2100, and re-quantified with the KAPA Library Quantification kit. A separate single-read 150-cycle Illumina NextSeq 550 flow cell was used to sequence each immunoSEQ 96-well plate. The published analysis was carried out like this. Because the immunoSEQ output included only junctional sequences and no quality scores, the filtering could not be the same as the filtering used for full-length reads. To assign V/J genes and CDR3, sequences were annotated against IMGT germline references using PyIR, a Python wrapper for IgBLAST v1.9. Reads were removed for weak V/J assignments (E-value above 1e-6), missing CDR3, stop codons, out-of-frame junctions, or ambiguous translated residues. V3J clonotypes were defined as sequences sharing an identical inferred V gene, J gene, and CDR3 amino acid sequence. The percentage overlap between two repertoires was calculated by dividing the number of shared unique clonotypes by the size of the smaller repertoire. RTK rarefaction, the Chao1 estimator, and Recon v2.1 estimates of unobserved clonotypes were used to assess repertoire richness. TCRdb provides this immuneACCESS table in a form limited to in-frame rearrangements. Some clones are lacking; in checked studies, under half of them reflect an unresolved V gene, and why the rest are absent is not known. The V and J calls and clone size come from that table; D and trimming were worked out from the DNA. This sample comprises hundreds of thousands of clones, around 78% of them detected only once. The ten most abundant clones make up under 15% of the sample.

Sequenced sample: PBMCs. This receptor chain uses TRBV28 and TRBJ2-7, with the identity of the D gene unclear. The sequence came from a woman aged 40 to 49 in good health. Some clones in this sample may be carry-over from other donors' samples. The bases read TGTGCCAGCAGCCCATCACTCGGTTTGGCCTACGAGCAGTACTTC. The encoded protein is CASSPSLGLAYEQYF.